This is a list of T cell receptor beta chains from one sample in a study of cytomegalovirus exposure and HLA in healthy donors. TCRdb's copy holds only in-frame clones and misses some; the assay was immunoSEQ multiplex PCR. The profile covers about 120,000 clones, with 8.5% to 9% appearing a single time and approximately 6% taken by the ten largest. The sample consisted of PBMCs. These TCRs come from a middle-aged woman in good health and CMV-seropositive. Each CDR3 is given with its conserved first and last residue. A D gene is named only where the DNA matches it firmly. Only some rows state a clone size, as once, few, many or a class for expanded clones.

J: TRBJ1-4; D: -; size: few; V: TRBV19; DNA: TGTGCCAGTAGTCGGGGGGGCTACAATGAAAAACTGTTTTTT; CDR3: CASSRGGYNEKLFF
J: TRBJ2-5; D: TRBD1; size: few; V: TRBV6-1; DNA: TGTGCCAGCAGTGACAACCCGGGTCAGGGGGTCCATGAGACCCAGTACTTC; CDR3: CASSDNPGQGVHETQYF
J: TRBJ2-3; D: -; size: few; V: TRBV13; DNA: TGTGCCAGCAGCTTATCTAGCACAGATACGCAGTATTTT; CDR3: CASSLSSTDTQYF
J: TRBJ1-5; D: -; size: few; V: TRBV7-3; DNA: TGTGCCAGCAGCTTAGGGACTAATCAGCCCCAGCATTTT; CDR3: CASSLGTNQPQHF
J: TRBJ2-7; D: -; size: few; V: TRBV7-3; DNA: TGTGCCAGCAGCTTACAAAAGGGGTACGAGCAGTACTTC; CDR3: CASSLQKGYEQYF
J: TRBJ1-1; D: -; size: -; V: TRBV5-1; DNA: TGCGCCAGCAGATCAGAGAACACTGAAGCTTTCTTT; CDR3: CASRSENTEAFF
J: TRBJ2-5; D: TRBD2; size: few; V: TRBV5-4; DNA: TGTGCCAGCAGCCCTAGCGGGGGGGCCAAAGAGACCCAGTACTTC; CDR3: CASSPSGGAKETQYF
J: TRBJ1-4; D: -; size: -; V: TRBV6-1; DNA: TGTGCCAGCAGTGCCACTGCAACTAACGAAAAACTGTTTTTT; CDR3: CASSATATNEKLFF
J: TRBJ2-5; D: -; size: few; V: TRBV29-1; DNA: TGCAGCGTCAAGCGCAGCCAAGAGACCCAGTACTTC; CDR3: CSVKRSQETQYF
J: TRBJ1-3; D: -; size: -; V: TRBV28; DNA: TGTGCCAGCAGCCTTACACCCTCTGGAAACACCATATATTTT; CDR3: CASSLTPSGNTIYF
J: TRBJ1-4; D: -; size: few; V: TRBV6-1; DNA: TGTGCCAGCAGTAGGACAGTTGCAACTAATGAAAAACTGTTTTTT; CDR3: CASSRTVATNEKLFF
J: TRBJ1-1; D: -; size: -; V: TRBV6-6; DNA: TGTGCCAGCCAGGTGGGGATCGACCCCGGGGGACTTAGGTTT; CDR3: CASQVGIDPGGLRF
J: TRBJ2-1; D: TRBD1; size: -; V: TRBV30; DNA: TGTGCCTGGAAGGCGAGTACAGGGGCCTTTTACAATGAGCAGTTCTTC; CDR3: CAWKASTGAFYNEQFF
J: TRBJ1-4; D: -; size: -; V: TRBV27; DNA: TGTGCCAGCGGAGACAGTACAACTAATGAAAAACTGTTTTTT; CDR3: CASGDSTTNEKLFF
J: TRBJ1-4; D: TRBD1; size: -; V: TRBV5-6; DNA: TGTGCCAGAAGCGCGGACAGGGGGGAAAAACTGTTTTTT; CDR3: CARSADRGEKLFF
J: TRBJ2-7; D: TRBD1; size: -; V: TRBV19; DNA: TGTGCCAGTAGTATGGGACAGGGGGTAGATGAGCAGTACTTC; CDR3: CASSMGQGVDEQYF
J: TRBJ2-7; D: -; size: -; V: TRBV5-1; DNA: TGCGCCAGCAGCTCCGGACTGGGGAGCTCCTACGAGCAGTACTTC; CDR3: CASSSGLGSSYEQYF
J: TRBJ2-7; D: TRBD1; size: -; V: TRBV13; DNA: TGTGCCAGCAGGTCCGGGACAGGGAGCGAGCAGTACTTC; CDR3: CASRSGTGSEQYF
J: TRBJ2-5; D: TRBD2; size: few; V: TRBV6-4; DNA: TGTGCCAGCAGTGACTCCTTGGCTAGCGGGGACCAAGAGACCCAGTACTTC; CDR3: CASSDSLASGDQETQYF
J: TRBJ1-2; D: -; size: -; V: TRBV2; DNA: TGTGCCAGCAGTCCACAGGGTTTCGGGTATGGCTACACCTTC; CDR3: CASSPQGFGYGYTF
J: TRBJ2-7; D: -; size: few; V: TRBV15; DNA: TGTGCCACCAGCAGAGACATCAGGGAGCAGTACTTC; CDR3: CATSRDIREQYF
J: TRBJ2-1; D: -; size: -; V: TRBV5-4; DNA: TGTGCCAGCAGCCTGGGACAAAGCTCCTACAATGAGCAGTTCTTC; CDR3: CASSLGQSSYNEQFF
J: TRBJ2-4; D: TRBD1; size: few; V: TRBV19; DNA: TGTGCCAGCCAGGGGAGATATCGGGACAGAAAAAAGTGGAACATTCAGTACTTC; CDR3: CASQGRYRDRKKWNIQYF
J: TRBJ2-1; D: -; size: few; V: TRBV6-1; DNA: TGTGCCAGCAGCGCCCAGGGTTACTACAATGAGCAGTTCTTC; CDR3: CASSAQGYYNEQFF
J: TRBJ2-7; D: -; size: -; V: TRBV7-9; DNA: TGTGCCAGCAGCGAGGGGGTGGGGTCCTACGAGCAGTACTTC; CDR3: CASSEGVGSYEQYF